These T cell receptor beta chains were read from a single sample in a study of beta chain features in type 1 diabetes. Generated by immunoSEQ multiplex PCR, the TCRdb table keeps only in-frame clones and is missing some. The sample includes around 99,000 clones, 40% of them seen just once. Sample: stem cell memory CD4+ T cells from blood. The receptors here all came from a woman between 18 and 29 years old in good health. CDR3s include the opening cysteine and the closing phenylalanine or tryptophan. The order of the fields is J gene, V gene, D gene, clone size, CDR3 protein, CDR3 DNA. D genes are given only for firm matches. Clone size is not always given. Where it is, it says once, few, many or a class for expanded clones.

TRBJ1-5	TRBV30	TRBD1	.	CAWYVPGQGRSIDQPQHF	TGTGCCTGGTACGTTCCGGGACAGGGGAGGAGTATCGATCAGCCCCAGCATTTT
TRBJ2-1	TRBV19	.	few	CASSITDYLGNEQFF	TGTGCCAGTAGTATTACTGACTATTTGGGCAATGAGCAGTTCTTC
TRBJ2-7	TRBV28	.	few	CATGTDILWDEQYF	TGTGCCACCGGAACGGACATTCTTTGGGACGAGCAGTACTTC
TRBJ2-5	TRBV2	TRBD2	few	CASTRGRAGETQYF	TGTGCCAGCACACGAGGGAGGGCCGGAGAGACCCAGTACTTC
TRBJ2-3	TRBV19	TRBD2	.	CASSGLAGVGDTQYF	TGTGCCAGTTCGGGACTAGCGGGAGTTGGGGATACGCAGTATTTT
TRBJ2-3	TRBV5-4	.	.	CASSLTGSTDTQYF	TGTGCCAGCAGCTTGACAGGAAGCACAGATACGCAGTATTTT
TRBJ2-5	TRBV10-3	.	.	CAINSGGDQETQYF	TGTGCCATCAACTCCGGCGGTGACCAAGAGACCCAGTACTTC
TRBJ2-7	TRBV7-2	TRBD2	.	CASSLVVLAGGGEQYF	TGTGCCAGCAGCTTAGTGGTGCTAGCGGGAGGCGGGGAGCAGTACTTC
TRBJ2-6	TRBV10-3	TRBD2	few	CAISGSLAGGSGANVLTF	TGTGCCATCAGTGGGTCACTAGCGGGTGGGTCTGGGGCCAACGTCCTGACTTTC
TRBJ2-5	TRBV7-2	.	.	CAYDLVGEQYF	TGTGCCTATGATCTAGTTGGGGAGCAGTACTTC
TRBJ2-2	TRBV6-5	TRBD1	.	CASSFGTGVLTGELFF	TGTGCCAGCAGTTTCGGGACAGGGGTTCTCACCGGGGAGCTGTTTTTT
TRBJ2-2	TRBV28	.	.	CASSLWYGQNTGELFF	TGTGCCAGCAGTTTATGGTACGGACAGAACACCGGGGAGCTGTTTTTT
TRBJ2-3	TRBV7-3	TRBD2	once	CASSLGTSGADTQYF	TGTGCCAGCAGCTTAGGGACTAGCGGAGCAGATACGCAGTATTTT
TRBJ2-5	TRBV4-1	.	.	CASSRGLIAKETQYF	TGCGCCAGCAGCCGAGGACTAATCGCCAAAGAGACCCAGTACTTC
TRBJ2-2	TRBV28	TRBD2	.	CASRTSGRVSGELFF	TGTGCCAGCAGAACTAGCGGGAGGGTTTCCGGGGAGCTGTTTTTT
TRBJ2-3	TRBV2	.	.	CASSERLEADTQYF	TGTGCCAGCAGTGAGAGACTAGAGGCAGATACGCAGTATTTT
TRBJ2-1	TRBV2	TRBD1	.	CASSGDSNEQFF	TGTGCCAGCAGCGGGGACAGCAATGAGCAGTTCTTC
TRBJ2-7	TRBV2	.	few	CASRGTRKQYF	TGTGCCAGCAGGGGGACAAGGAAGCAGTACTTC
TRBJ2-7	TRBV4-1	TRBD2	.	CASSQPPGLAGGGNEQYF	TGCGCCAGCAGCCAACCCCCGGGACTAGCGGGAGGGGGGAACGAGCAGTACTTC
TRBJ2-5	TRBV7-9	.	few	CASSLVRFQETQYF	TGTGCCAGCAGCTTAGTACGGTTCCAAGAGACCCAGTACTTC
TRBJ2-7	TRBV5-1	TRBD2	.	CASSHSGTSGTYEQYF	TGCGCCAGCAGTCACTCGGGGACTAGCGGAACCTACGAGCAGTACTTC
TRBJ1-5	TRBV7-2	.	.	CASSLEPGGNQPQHF	TGTGCCAGCAGCTTAGAGCCAGGGGGCAATCAGCCCCAGCATTTT
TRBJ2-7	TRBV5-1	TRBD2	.	CASSPRTSGAPYEQYF	TGCGCCAGCAGCCCTCGGACTAGCGGGGCTCCTTACGAGCAGTACTTC
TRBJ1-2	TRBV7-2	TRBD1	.	CASSSRQGADGYTF	TGTGCCAGCAGCTCCCGGCAGGGGGCGGATGGCTACACCTTC
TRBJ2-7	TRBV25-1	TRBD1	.	CASSGLRDRYEQYF	TGTGCCAGCAGTGGCCTCCGGGACAGATACGAGCAGTACTTC
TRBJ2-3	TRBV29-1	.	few	CSVSKVRTHSTQYF	TGCAGCGTTAGTAAGGTGCGGACTCATAGTACGCAGTATTTT
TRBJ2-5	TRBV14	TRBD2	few	CASSQDSPGTSGEVEQYF	TGTGCCAGCAGCCAAGATAGCCCCGGGACTAGCGGGGAAGTGGAGCAGTACTTC
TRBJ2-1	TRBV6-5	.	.	CATLIRRFEDNEQFF	TGTGCCACCCTCATTCGGAGGTTTGAGGACAATGAGCAGTTCTTC
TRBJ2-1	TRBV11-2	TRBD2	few	CASTRGLAGVPFF	TGTGCCAGCACCAGGGGACTAGCGGGAGTCCCGTTCTTC
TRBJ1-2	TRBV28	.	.	CASSSLSYTF	TGTGCCAGCAGCTCTCTAAGCTACACCTTC
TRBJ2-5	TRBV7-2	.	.	CASSQTGYQQYF	TGTGCCAGCAGTCAAACAGGGTACCAGCAGTACTTC
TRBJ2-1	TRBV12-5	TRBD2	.	CASGPPFSAGGNNEQFF	TGTGCTAGTGGCCCCCCTTTCTCAGCGGGAGGGAACAATGAGCAGTTCTTC
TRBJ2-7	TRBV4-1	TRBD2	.	CASSQGVLGLAGGVEEQYF	TGCGCCAGCAGCCAAGGGGTCTTGGGTCTAGCGGGAGGGGTTGAAGAGCAGTACTTC
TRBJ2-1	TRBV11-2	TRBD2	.	CASSLVPSGLKYEQFF	TGTGCCAGCAGCTTAGTGCCTAGCGGACTAAAATATGAGCAGTTCTTC
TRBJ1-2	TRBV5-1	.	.	CASSLDRDGYGYTF	TGCGCCAGCAGCTTGGATCGGGATGGCTATGGCTACACCTTC
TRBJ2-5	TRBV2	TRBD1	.	CARRQGQETQYF	TGTGCCAGGAGACAGGGACAAGAGACCCAGTACTTC
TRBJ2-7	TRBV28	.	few	CASSLMPGEQYF	TGTGCCAGCAGTCTAATGCCCGGCGAGCAGTACTTC
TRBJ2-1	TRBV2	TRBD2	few	CASNGREGSLEQFF	TGTGCCAGCAATGGGAGGGAGGGGTCACTAGAGCAGTTCTTC
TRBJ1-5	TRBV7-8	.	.	CASSLSRVSSNQPQHF	TGTGCCAGCAGCTTATCGAGGGTCTCAAGCAATCAGCCCCAGCATTTT